The T cell receptor beta chain described here comes from a study of response to subunit inactivated influenza vaccine. The CDR3 is 15 amino acids. MiXCR, run by TCRdb on the RT-PCR reads, gives a single entry per CDR3 protein. The sample has hundreds of thousands of distinct CDR3 sequences, approximately 15% seen once. This chain connects TRBV21-1 to TRBJ2-7; the table's D call, TRBD2, has no DNA check behind it. TRBV21-1 corresponds to a pseudogene. The source was PBMCs from blood, collected around 14 days before vaccination. The clonotype was recovered from a middle-aged man who received an inactivated influenza vaccine. CDR3 nucleotides: TGTGCCAGCAGCAAAGTGGCTAGCGGGGGATACGAGCAGTACTTC. Protein sequence: CASSKVASGGYEQYF.